This T cell receptor beta chain emerged from a study of CD8 T cells in Susac syndrome. Random hexamers were used to reverse transcribe the RNA input (roughly 0.5 to 1 ug). Coverage of TCR beta CDR3 amplification by immunoSEQ multiplex PCR extended to 54 Vbeta and 13 Jbeta. TCRdb re-called the immunoSEQ multiplex PCR reads through MiXCR, storing one row per CDR3 protein. The data contain more than 200,000 distinct CDR3 sequences, 93% of them singletons. The authors carried out high-throughput sequencing of TCR beta. They applied it to CD8+ and CD4+ T cells obtained from blood. The sample was CD4+ T cells from PBMCs. The source is a human donor with multiple sclerosis.

The CDR3 nucleotides are TGTGCGACGAGACCTCGGACAGGGCCCTACGAGCAGTACTTC. Encoded protein: CATRPRTGPYEQYF. This chain joins TRBV10-3 and TRBJ2-7; 8 nucleotides align to TRBD1. CDR1 is ENHRY and CDR2 is SYGVKD in the germline V gene. The CDR3 runs to 14 residues.